One sample yielded the 5 T cell receptor beta chains listed below, sequenced in a study of T-cell memory formation after mild COVID-19. MiXCR, run by TCRdb on the 5' RACE reads, gives a single entry per CDR3 protein. The sample consists of under 450,000 distinct CDR3 sequences, 13% to 15% of them appearing once. Sequences were obtained from PBMCs or a T cell subset sorted from them (not recorded which). The receptors stem from a young man who had mild COVID-19 (a few samples of this study predate the infection). Cell type and time point are not known.

The rearrangement uses TRBV5-6 and TRBJ1-1; 8 nucleotides agree with TRBD1. The ends lost 4 bases at V and 5 bases at J; junction bases unmatched: 7. The CDR3 is 14 residues long. Germline V gene sequence: CDR1 SGHDT, CDR2 YYEEEE. The CDR3 DNA follows: TGTGCCAGCAGCCCAGGACAGGGTAGTACTGAAGCTTTCTTT. This gives the protein CASSPGQGSTEAFF.

This clonotype was counted between two and nine times. The chain carries TRBV12-3 or TRBV12-4 and TRBJ1-2; tentatively, D is TRBD1 (5 bases). CDR3 size: 13 residues. V gave up 6 bases and J gave up 2 bases, with 10 bases separating them. This CDR3 is CASRRQSNYGYTF. CDR3 coding DNA: TGTGCCAGCAGGAGACAGTCCAACTATGGCTACACCTTC.

The chain couples TRBV28 to TRBJ1-5, with a tentative D call TRBD1 (6 bases). The length of the CDR3 is 15 residues. CDR1 and CDR2 (germline): MDHEN, SYDVKM. The germline V and J ends were trimmed by 1 base and 5 bases, with 12 bases remaining between them. CDR3: CASSLFRGGHQPQHF. For the CDR3, the DNA is TGTGCCAGCAGTTTATTCAGGGGCGGGCATCAGCCCCAGCATTTT. Drawing the rest from reference TRBV28 and TRBJ1-5, the complete variable domain is DVKVTQSSRYLVKRTGEKVFLECVQDMDHENMFWYRQDPGLGLRLIYFSYDVKMKEKGDIPEGYSVSREKKERFSLILESASTNQTSMYLCASSLFRGGHQPQHFGDGTRLSIL.

This clonotype was found a few times. The J gene is TRBJ2-7, the V gene TRBV6-5; D may be TRBD1 (6 bases). Germline V gives CDR1 MNHEY, CDR2 SVGAGI. The V and J ends lost 2 bases and 7 bases respectively, with 15 bases between them. The CDR3 has 14 residues. The CDR3 here is CASSYSPGHPEQYV. The CDR3 DNA reads TGTGCCAGCAGTTACAGTCCGGGACATCCGGAGCAGTACGTC.

This clonotype was observed once. This chain's CDR3 is CATGRGSYNEQFF. CDR3 DNA: TGTGCCACTGGGAGGGGGTCCTACAATGAGCAGTTCTTC. The rearrangement uses TRBV10-3 and TRBJ2-1; maybe TRBD2 (7 bases). The V and J ends lost 10 bases and 1 base respectively, with 11 bases between them. In germline, CDR1 is ENHRY, CDR2 SYGVKD. This CDR3 is built from 13 residues.